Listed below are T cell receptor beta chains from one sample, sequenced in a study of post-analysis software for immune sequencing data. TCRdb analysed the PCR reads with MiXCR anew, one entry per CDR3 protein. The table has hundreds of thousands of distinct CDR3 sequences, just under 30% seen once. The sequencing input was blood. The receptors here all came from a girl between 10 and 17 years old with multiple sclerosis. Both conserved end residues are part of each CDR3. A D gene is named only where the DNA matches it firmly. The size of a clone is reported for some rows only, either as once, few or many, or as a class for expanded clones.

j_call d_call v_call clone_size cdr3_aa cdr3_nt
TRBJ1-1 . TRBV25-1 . CASSVRTEAFF TGTGCCAGCAGCGTCAGAACTGAAGCTTTCTTT
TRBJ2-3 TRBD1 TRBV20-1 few CSARDWGTGAADTQYF TGCAGTGCTAGGGATTGGGGGACAGGGGCAGCAGATACGCAGTATTTT
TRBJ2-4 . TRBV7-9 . CASSPPGDSVHGGEQYF TGTGCCAGCAGCCCCCCGGGCGACAGTGTGCACGGTGGTGAGCAGTACTTC
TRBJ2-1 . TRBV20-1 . CSAPSGPQGGWNEQFF TGCAGTGCCCCATCTGGTCCCCAAGGGGGGTGGAATGAGCAGTTCTTC
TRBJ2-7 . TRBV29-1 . CSVTRGQGLWEQYF TGCAGCGTTACCCGGGGGCAGGGTTTGTGGGAGCAGTACTTC
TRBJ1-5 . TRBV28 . CASSEQWGNQPQHF TGTGCCAGCAGTGAACAGTGGGGCAATCAGCCCCAGCATTTT
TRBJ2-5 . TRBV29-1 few CSVSVETQYF TGCAGCGTGAGTGTAGAGACCCAGTACTTC
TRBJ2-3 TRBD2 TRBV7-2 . CASSLVGGLARPDTQYF TGTGCCAGCAGCTTAGTTGGAGGACTAGCCCGGCCAGATACGCAGTATTTT
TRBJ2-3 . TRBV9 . CASSVGRRRADTQYF TGTGCCAGCAGCGTTGGCCGGAGGAGGGCAGATACGCAGTATTTT
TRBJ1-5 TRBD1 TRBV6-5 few CASRRGTDWHQPQHF TGTGCCAGCAGACGAGGGACAGACTGGCATCAGCCCCAGCATTTT
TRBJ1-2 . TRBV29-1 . CSVVTVANYGYTF TGCAGCGTTGTTACGGTGGCTAACTATGGCTACACCTTC
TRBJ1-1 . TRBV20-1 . CSVEQFNTNTEAFF TGCAGTGTTGAGCAGTTCAACACGAACACTGAAGCTTTCTTT
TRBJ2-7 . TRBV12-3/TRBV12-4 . CASSFAGGRSGEQYF TGTGCCAGCAGTTTTGCAGGAGGGAGGTCGGGGGAGCAGTACTTC
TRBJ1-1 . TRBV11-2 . CASNALRNEAFF TGTGCCAGCAACGCGCTTAGGAATGAAGCTTTCTTT
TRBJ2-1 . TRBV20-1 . CSARRYLSSYNEQFF TGCAGTGCGAGACGGTATTTGAGCTCCTACAATGAGCAGTTCTTC
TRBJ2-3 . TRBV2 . CASSAQGITDTQYF TGTGCCAGCAGTGCTCAGGGGATCACAGATACGCAGTATTTT
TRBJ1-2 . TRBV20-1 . CSALSLAGYTF TGCAGTGCTCTTTCGTTAGCTGGCTACACCTTC
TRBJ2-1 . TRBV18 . CASSLFGETDEQFF TGTGCCAGCTCCCTCTTCGGGGAGACGGATGAGCAGTTCTTC
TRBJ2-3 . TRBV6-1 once CASTGTVSADTQYF TGTGCCAGCACCGGGACGGTGAGCGCAGATACGCAGTATTTT
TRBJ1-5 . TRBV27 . CASRLYSNQPQHF TGTGCCAGCAGGCTTTATAGCAATCAGCCCCAGCATTTT
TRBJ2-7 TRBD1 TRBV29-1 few CSVMIIRDSRYEQYF TGCAGCGTTATGATTATTCGGGACAGTCGCTACGAGCAGTACTTC
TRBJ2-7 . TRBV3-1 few CASSLGYRSSYEQYF TGTGCCAGCAGCCTGGGGTACCGGAGCTCCTACGAGCAGTACTTC
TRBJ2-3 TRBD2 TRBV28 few CASSNSGGDFYTQYF TGTGCCAGCAGCAACTCTGGGGGGGACTTCTATACGCAGTATTTT
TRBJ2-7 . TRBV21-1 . CASSRTGRPYEQYF TGTGCCAGCAGCAGGACAGGGAGGCCTTACGAGCAGTACTTC
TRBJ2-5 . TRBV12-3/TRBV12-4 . CASSLALAYQETQYF TGTGCCAGCAGTTTAGCCCTAGCGTACCAAGAGACCCAGTACTTC
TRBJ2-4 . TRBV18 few CASSAITDIQYF TGTGCCAGCTCTGCTATCACGGACATTCAGTACTTC
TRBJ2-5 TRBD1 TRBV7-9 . CASKSGGGWQETQYF TGTGCCAGCAAATCAGGGGGCGGGTGGCAAGAGACCCAGTACTTC
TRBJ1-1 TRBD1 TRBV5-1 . CASSSRQGGTEAFF TGCGCCAGCAGCAGTCGACAGGGGGGCACTGAAGCTTTCTTT
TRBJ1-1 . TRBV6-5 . CASLPSGSTEAFF TGTGCCAGCCTCCCGTCGGGGTCCACTGAAGCTTTCTTT
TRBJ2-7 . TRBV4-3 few CASSQVQGGSYEQYF TGCGCCAGCAGCCAAGTACAGGGTGGGTCCTACGAGCAGTACTTC
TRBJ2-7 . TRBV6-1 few CASKTTVGAEQYF TGTGCCAGCAAGACCACCGTGGGAGCCGAGCAGTACTTC
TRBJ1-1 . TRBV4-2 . CASSQGQTNTEAFF TGTGCCAGCAGCCAAGGCCAGACGAACACTGAAGCTTTCTTT
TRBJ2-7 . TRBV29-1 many CSVRLGTYEQYF TGCAGCGTCAGACTAGGAACCTACGAGCAGTACTTC
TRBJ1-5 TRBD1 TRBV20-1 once CGARDRWRTSNQPQHF TGCGGTGCTAGGGACAGGTGGAGAACTAGCAATCAGCCCCAGCATTTT
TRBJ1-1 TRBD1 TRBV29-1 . CSATGYGTEAFF TGCAGCGCGACAGGGTATGGCACTGAAGCTTTCTTT